A selection of T cell receptor beta chains follows, all from one sample in a study of blood T cell repertoires in COVID-19. Clones were sequenced by immunoSEQ multiplex PCR, and TCRdb holds only the in-frame ones, with some missing. Of about 230,000 clones in the sample, about 88% were seen once. Material: peripheral blood. All receptors derive from a man in his forties with acute or convalescent COVID-19. CDR3s include the opening cysteine and the closing phenylalanine or tryptophan. The D gene is left open where the match is weak. Size tells how often a clone was seen (once, few, many) or the class of an expanded clone, and some rows leave it out.

abundance	v_gene	d_gene	j_gene	CDR3aa	CDR3nt
once	TRBV25-1	.	TRBJ1-5	CMGTDYSNQPQHF	TGCATGGGGACGGACTATAGCAATCAGCCCCAGCATTTT
.	TRBV12-3/TRBV12-4	.	TRBJ2-7	CASSLLGLYEQYF	TGTGCCAGCAGTTTACTTGGACTATACGAGCAGTACTTC
.	TRBV2	.	TRBJ1-5	CASSEDQGAQPQHF	TGTGCCAGCAGTGAAGACCAGGGCGCTCAGCCCCAGCATTTT
.	TRBV3-1/TRBV3-2	.	TRBJ2-1	CASSHTAQVDFNEQFF	TGTGCCAGCAGCCACACCGCACAGGTCGACTTCAATGAGCAGTTCTTC
many	TRBV4-1	.	TRBJ2-2	CASSQGAFLTGELFF	TGCGCCAGCAGCCAAGGGGCTTTTCTCACCGGGGAGCTGTTTTTT
.	TRBV19	.	TRBJ1-2	CASSILSGGFYGYTF	TGTGCCAGTAGTATACTCTCCGGAGGATTTTATGGCTACACCTTC
.	TRBV7-9	.	TRBJ1-2	CASSSLGGNYGYTF	TGTGCCAGCAGCTCGTTGGGAGGGAACTATGGCTACACCTTC
.	TRBV19	.	TRBJ2-7	CASSMGAGGMLDEQYF	TGTGCCAGTAGTATGGGGGCAGGGGGGATGTTGGACGAGCAGTACTTC
.	TRBV29-1	.	TRBJ1-2	CSAGSTGHTVSSDGYTF	TGCAGCGCTGGCTCGACCGGTCACACCGTTAGTAGCGATGGCTACACCTTC
few	TRBV5-1	TRBD1	TRBJ1-2	CASSLPPGGYGYTF	TGCGCCAGCAGCTTGCCCCCAGGGGGTTATGGCTACACCTTC
.	TRBV5-5	TRBD1	TRBJ2-1	CASRPGTVYNEQFF	TGTGCCAGCAGGCCCGGGACAGTTTACAATGAGCAGTTCTTC
once	TRBV28	.	TRBJ2-5	CASSLHRSQETQYF	TGTGCCAGCAGTTTACACAGGTCCCAAGAGACCCAGTACTTC
.	TRBV5-1	.	TRBJ2-2	CASRPARVRNTGELFF	TGCGCCAGCAGACCAGCCCGGGTGCGGAACACCGGGGAGCTGTTTTTT
.	TRBV7-9	TRBD1	TRBJ2-1	CASSVGQGIGSDEQFF	TGTGCCAGCAGCGTAGGACAGGGAATCGGGTCCGATGAGCAGTTCTTC
.	TRBV12-3/TRBV12-4	.	TRBJ1-1	CASSRGVNTEAFF	TGTGCCAGCAGTCGGGGAGTTAACACTGAAGCTTTCTTT
.	TRBV12-5	TRBD1	TRBJ2-7	CASGFPKQGNNEQYF	TGTGCTAGTGGTTTCCCCAAACAGGGGAATAACGAGCAGTACTTC
.	TRBV28	TRBD2	TRBJ2-3	CASSPSGGRDTQYF	TGTGCCAGCAGCCCTAGCGGGGGGCGCGATACGCAGTATTTT
.	TRBV10-3	TRBD1	TRBJ2-2	CAISEDRGKSTGELFF	TGTGCCATCAGTGAGGACAGGGGCAAGAGTACCGGGGAGCTGTTTTTT
.	TRBV5-6	TRBD2	TRBJ2-3	CASSLMPSGGVTDTQYF	TGTGCCAGCAGCTTGATGCCTAGCGGGGGGGTAACAGATACGCAGTATTTT
.	TRBV9	.	TRBJ2-2	CASSLDGGTGELFF	TGTGCCAGCTCCCTAGACGGGGGTACCGGGGAGCTGTTTTTT
.	TRBV24-1	.	TRBJ2-1	CATSDLNLGADSYNEQFF	TGTGCCACCAGTGATTTGAACCTAGGAGCGGATTCCTACAATGAGCAGTTCTTC
.	TRBV27	.	TRBJ1-2	CASSLYSHSNYGYTF	TGTGCCAGCAGTTTATACAGCCATAGTAACTATGGCTACACCTTC
.	TRBV12-5	TRBD2	TRBJ2-5	CASGSGLAGGLQETQYF	TGTGCTAGTGGTTCGGGACTAGCGGGGGGGCTACAAGAGACCCAGTACTTC
.	TRBV28	.	TRBJ1-6	CATSTVSNSPLHF	TGTGCCACTTCGACAGTTTCTAATTCACCCCTCCACTTT
.	TRBV6-2/TRBV6-3	TRBD1	TRBJ2-7	CASSYGTGGYEQYF	TGTGCCAGCAGTTACGGGACAGGGGGCTACGAGCAGTACTTC
few	TRBV2	TRBD1	TRBJ1-2	CASRGQGNNYGYTF	TGTGCCAGCAGGGGACAGGGGAACAACTATGGCTACACCTTC